The TCR beta chain described here comes from a study of T cell responses to AZD1222 COVID-19 vaccine. CDR3 length: 15 residues. The V end lost 1 base, the J end lost 0 bases, and 7 bases lay between the germline ends. Germline CDR1 reads LGHDT; CDR2 reads YNNKEL (reference sequence). With regard to this clone: Its antigen is currently unknown.

Only in-frame clones appear in the TCRdb table, and some are missing; sequencing was by immunoSEQ multiplex PCR. The table shows about 76,000 clones, with around nine tenths occurring only once. Study-wide results and caveats: Of spike-specific TCRs, nearly half reportedly target regions left unmutated in variants. Clonal diversity was possibly underestimated; the donors were predominantly white British and more often female. The breadth and depth of Spike-specific TCRs increased once two AZD1222 doses had been given.

The V and J genes are TRBV3-1 (or the pseudogene TRBV3-2) and TRBJ2-1, with D possibly matching TRBD2 (5 bases). The sample here was peripheral blood, taken on day 0 of AZD1222 vaccination. The sequence was collected from an adult in good health. The chain's CDR3 is CASSQVGGSYNEQFF. CDR3 nucleotide sequence: TGTGCCAGCAGCCAAGTCGGAGGCTCCTACAATGAGCAGTTCTTC.